This note documents a single T cell receptor (beta chain) sequence. Its specificity is unknown. The data derive from a study of cytomegalovirus exposure and HLA in healthy donors. Study-level points and caveats: Previously analyzed data showed that most TCR beta V segments were productive at a frequency of about 90% or about 30%. Among TCR beta chains, those listed as cytomegalovirus-associated numbered about 150. In vitro confirmation showed a few CMV-associated chains to be CMV antigen specific. Usually a TCR sequence was rare, but some public TCRs were found in many donors.

Researchers ran the PCR with 60 Vbeta and 13 Jbeta primers. Assay used: immunoSEQ multiplex PCR; TCRdb lists only in-frame clones, some missing. The repertoire holds approximately 220,000 clones, around 79% seen once, with approximately 0.22% in the top ten. The germline gives CDR1 SGHRS, CDR2 YFSETQ. V was clipped by 4 bases and J by 6 bases; unmatched bases: 2. CDR3 length equals 12 residues. The chain is built from TRBV5-1 and TRBJ2-3; TRBD2 agrees at 7 bases. The TCR comes from a girl aged 2 to 10 in good health and CMV-seronegative. The sequencing sample was made of PBMCs. The CDR3 loop is CASSAGVDTQYF. CDR3 DNA: TGCGCCAGCAGCGCGGGAGTGGATACGCAGTATTTT.